The T cell receptor beta chain described here comes from a study of blood T cell repertoires in COVID-19. Study details: Donors in the United States, Italy and Spain gave samples during acute or convalescent COVID-19. PBMCs, B-cell-depleted T cells, or T cells provided the cDNA or gDNA that made up the material.

CDR3 length equals 15 residues. Deletions cut 6 bases from V and 4 bases from J, with 19 bases between. Germline-derived CDR1 and CDR2 are SGHTS and YDEGEE. As originally analysed: How many nucleated cells were present was estimated from reference gene primer amplification. Produced via immunoSEQ multiplex PCR; TCRdb's table is partial and in-frame only. That table supplies the V and J calls and clone size; D and trimming were determined from the DNA. In the table there are about 180,000 clones, approximately 88% of which are singletons. Patients from Seattle were sampled longitudinally, starting during active infection.

The sequencing sample was made of peripheral blood. This sequence was found in a woman between 35 and 50 years old with COVID-19, enrolled during active disease. V usage is TRBV5-8 and J usage is TRBJ1-1; D call uncertain. Here the CDR3 DNA reads TGTGCCAGCACGGGTCGGCGGCCCCAGAGCACTGAAGCTTTCTTT. It specifies CASTGRRPQSTEAFF.